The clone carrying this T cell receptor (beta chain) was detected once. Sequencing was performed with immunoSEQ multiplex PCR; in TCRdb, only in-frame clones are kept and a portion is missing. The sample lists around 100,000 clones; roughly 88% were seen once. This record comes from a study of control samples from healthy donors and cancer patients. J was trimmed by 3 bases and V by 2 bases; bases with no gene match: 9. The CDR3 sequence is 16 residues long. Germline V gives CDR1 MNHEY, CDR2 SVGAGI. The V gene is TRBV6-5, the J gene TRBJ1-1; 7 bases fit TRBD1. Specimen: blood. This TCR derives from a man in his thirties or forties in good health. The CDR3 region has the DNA TGTGCCAGCAGTTACGACAGGGCCCGCACGTACACTGAAGCTTTCTTT. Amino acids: CASSYDRARTYTEAFF.